Listed here is a single TCR beta chain. This clonotype was picked up many times. Its antigen remains undetermined. Within one base of it there is no much larger clone, and no base qualities were kept. The sample's treatment or condition label, decoded: live attenuated yellow fever vaccine strain. PBMCs were isolated from peripheral blood using a standard Ficoll-Paque protocol. Dynabeads CD4 and CD8 positive selection kits were used to isolate the CD4 and CD8 T-cell fractions. TriZol was used to extract RNA from bulk PBMCs, CD4 and CD8 fractions, and dextramer-positive and dextramer-negative fractions. The data derive from a study of T cells after yellow fever vaccination (dated by TCRdb to between 2017 and 2020). Notes on the research overall: The SMART-Seq v4 Ultra Low Input RNA kit was used to prepare libraries from fractions with low cell numbers. Two healthy male donors made up the cohort, one aged 18 to 29 years and the other aged 30 to 40 years. Bulk TCR alpha and beta repertoires were sequenced longitudinally to track T-cell clones before and after primary and booster YFV17D yellow fever vaccination. Blood was collected at multiple timepoints before and after primary and secondary immunization, and bulk PBMC replicates and cell subsets were isolated. The investigation overall reported the following: FACS-sorted repertoires could contain abundant contaminating clonotypes from the bulk population, so computational filtering was required. After the booster, most of the clones that had expanded following primary vaccination were detected again (approximately 95% of CD4 and around 90% of CD8), which suggests that memory was broadly maintained. Because only a couple of donors were included in the study, the extent to which the findings can be generalized is limited. The secondary T-cell response was weaker than the primary response but faster, peaking on day 5 instead of day 15. A small fraction of clonotypes showed up in both the CD4 and CD8 compartments, probably as a result of convergent recombination.

The CDR3 has 11 amino acids, counting the end cysteine and phenylalanine. Only the CDR3 part of the read is kept: 33 bases, read in frame from the first base. From V the trimming removes 6 bases and from J it removes 10 bases, while the gene matches leave 5 bases of the junction unaccounted for. CDR1 and CDR2 are read off the germline V gene as MGHDK and SYGVNS. Synthesis of TCR cDNA relied on 5'RACE template switching, a step that introduced a universal primer site along with unique molecular identifiers. cDNA synthesis was primed from both the TCR alpha and TCR beta constant segments. Library amplification involved two PCR steps, and the second step added sample barcodes and sequencing adapters. Sequencing of libraries was done on Illumina HiSeq 2500 (2x100 bp) or NovaSeq (2x150 bp). The paper's processing steps were these. MIGEC handled demultiplexing of reads and collapsing into UMI consensus sequences, while MiXCR performed V(D)J alignment. Using edgeR on replicate PBMC samples, clonotypes were called vaccine-responding if FDR was below 0.01 and the log2 fold change was above 5 up to day 15. Each bulk clonotype was labeled CD4 or CD8 based on which sequenced repertoire, CD4 or CD8, contained the clonotype at higher abundance. In TCRdb, the public reads were trimmed at Q25 with fastp and aligned with MiXCR, with productive beta chains retained. Rows merge per CDR3 protein into single entries with the most common DNA and genes. The V and J calls, along with clone size, are taken from TCRdb and not from the paper's own processing. In all, the sample holds some 150,000 distinct CDR3 sequences, and more than 6.5% of those were seen once. The ten largest clonotypes hold 0.5% to 0.65% of the sample.

The rearranged segments are TRBV25-1 and TRBJ2-5, with 7 middle bases fitting TRBD1. This TCR derives from a man aged 30 to 45 who received the YFV17D yellow fever vaccine. The material was CD4+ T cells sorted from PBMCs, obtained 10 days after the yellow fever booster vaccination. The CDR3 protein: CASRTGFGQYF. The base sequence is TGTGCCAGCAGGACAGGGTTCGGCCAGTACTTC.